This T cell receptor beta chain emerged from a study of radiation and T cells in renal cell carcinoma. V dropped 5 bases and J dropped 3 bases, with 15 bases sitting between them. The CDR3 covers 15 residues. Germline lookup yields CDR1 KGHSH and CDR2 LQKENI. This sample's time point: blood 4 weeks post-SBRT, at nephrectomy. Regarding treatment: 15 Gy SBRT to primary tumor, nephrectomy 4 weeks later. Nephrectomy followed 15 Gy stereotactic body radiation by 4 weeks. Here immunoSEQ multiplex PCR was the method, and the copy in TCRdb shows in-frame clones only, minus some. Of roughly 58,000 clones listed, 65% to 80% are singletons.

The material was blood, obtained from a patient whose treatment included radiotherapy and nephrectomy. The TCR originated in a man aged 55-75 years with renal cell carcinoma. V and J are TRBV18 and TRBJ2-3; a possible D gene is TRBD2 (6 bases). The CDR3 DNA follows: TGTGCCAGCTCAAACGTTGGGGAGGAGACAGATACGCAGTATTTT. Translation gives CASSNVGEETDTQYF.